A single sample gave rise to the 26 T cell receptor beta chains below, sequenced in a study of blood T cell repertoires in COVID-19 (dated by TCRdb to 2018 to 2021). The library was made by the immunoSEQ multiplex PCR assay. Here the immuneACCESS table is served through TCRdb, limited to in-frame sequences with V and J called. Missing clones are a known gap in these copies; in checked studies unresolved V genes cover under half, and the rest lacks a known reason. Within this sample are 200,000 to 250,000 clones, with roughly 85% of them counted one time only. 3.8% of the sample is held by the ten biggest clonotypes. The material sequenced was PBMCs or T cells enriched from blood (not recorded which). These receptors were obtained from a woman aged 35 to 49 with acute COVID-19.

This clone came up once. V gene TRBV5-8 combines with J gene TRBJ1-5, with 7 positions matching TRBD1. CDR1 is SGHTS, CDR2 YDEGEE, per germline. The CDR3 covers 14 residues. V was pared by 2 bases and J by 10 bases, with 9 bases of the junction left unmatched. CDR3 nucleotide sequence: TGTGCCAGCAGCTTTCACGCCAGGGGGTCCCCCCAGCATTTT. Translated: CASSFHARGSPQHF.

V usage is TRBV7-9 and J usage is TRBJ1-2, with TRBD1 identical over 9 bases. The CDR3 runs to 16 residues. CDR1 is SEHNR, CDR2 FQNEAQ, per germline (reference sequence). V dropped 0 bases and J dropped 6; count of bases not matched to a gene: 8. The CDR3 protein is CASSLAGRDRVDGYTF. DNA of the CDR3: TGTGCCAGCAGCTTAGCCGGTAGGGACAGGGTTGATGGCTACACCTTC.

The J gene is TRBJ1-6, the V gene TRBV27; D remains unclear. Germline V lookup: CDR1 MNHEY, CDR2 SMNVEV (reference sequence). The V end was cut by 6 bases, the J end by 5 bases, with 11 bases between. The CDR3 is made up of 14 amino acids. CDR3: CASRDWRDNSPLHF. The CDR3 nucleotides are TGTGCCAGCAGGGACTGGCGGGATAATTCACCCCTCCACTTT.

This chain links TRBV4-3 with TRBJ2-1; 9 bases fit TRBD1. The CDR3 is 17 residues long. V lost 2 bases and J lost 7; bases outside the gene matches: 12. CDR1 LGHNA and CDR2 YSLEER come from the germline V gene. The CDR3 DNA sequence: TGCGCCAGCAGCCAAAGTTTTTGGGACAGGGAGGAAAATGAGCAGTTCTTC. The encoded protein is CASSQSFWDREENEQFF.

The chain has TRBV28 and TRBJ1-5, with D possibly matching TRBD1 (6 bases). CDR3 size: 14 residues. The V end was cut by 10 bases, the J end by 1 base, with 14 bases between. In germline, CDR1 is MDHEN, CDR2 SYDVKM. CDR3: CATGEGGSNQPQHF. In nucleotides, the CDR3 is TGTGCCACCGGGGAGGGGGGGAGCAATCAGCCCCAGCATTTT.

The chain carries TRBV7-9 and TRBJ2-3, with 10 bases matching TRBD2. This CDR3 spans 17 amino acids. Germline CDR1 is SEHNR and CDR2 is FQNEAQ (reference sequence). V lost 5 bases to trimming and J lost 6 bases; unmatched junction nucleotides: 14. CDR3 bases: TGTGCCAGCAGCCCCCGCCCTCGGCTAGCGGGAGTTGATACGCAGTATTTT. Translating gives CASSPRPRLAGVDTQYF.

This chain uses TRBV7-9 with TRBJ1-2; TRBD1 matches at 7 bases. The junction had 1 base not matched to a gene; V was cut back by 2 bases and J by 4 bases. From germline, CDR1 is SEHNR and CDR2 FQNEAQ (reference sequence). This CDR3 is 13 amino acids long. CDR3 sequence: CASSLQGGYGYTF. CDR3 coding DNA: TGTGCCAGCAGCTTACAGGGGGGCTATGGCTACACCTTC.

The J gene is TRBJ2-5, the V gene TRBV28, with D perhaps matching TRBD2 (6 bases). CDR3 length equals 12 residues. The ends were cut back, 6 bases at V and 5 bases at J, with 10 bases in the middle. Per germline, CDR1 MDHEN and CDR2 SYDVKM. CDR3 region: CASSPGRETQYF. The CDR3 DNA follows: TGTGCCAGCAGCCCTGGGAGGGAGACCCAGTACTTC.

This chain links TRBV24-1 with TRBJ2-5, with TRBD2 as a possible D gene (6 bases). Germline-derived CDR1 and CDR2 are KGHDR and SFDVKD. This CDR3 is 17 amino acids long. V was clipped by 4 bases and J by 5 bases, with 22 bases between them. For the CDR3, the DNA is TGTGCCACCAGTGACCCCGGGGGTAGCGGACCCTCGGAGACCCAGTACTTC. Translation: CATSDPGGSGPSETQYF.

V and J are TRBV6-4 and TRBJ1-5; 7 bases match TRBD1. The CDR3 is 15 residues long. V gave up 10 bases and J gave up 4 bases; unmatched junction bases: 13. Germline loops: CDR1 MRHNA, CDR2 SNTAGT. The CDR3 loop is CATQRPGQRNQPQHF. Written as DNA, the CDR3 is TGTGCCACGCAGCGCCCGGGACAGAGAAATCAGCCCCAGCATTTT.

Comment on this clone: The identical CDR3 is also encoded by other nucleotide sequences in the sample. The chain's CDR3 is CASSFYRSGNTIYF. CDR3 sequence (DNA): TGTGCCAGCAGTTTCTACCGCTCTGGAAACACCATATATTTT. The V gene is TRBV28, the J gene TRBJ1-3; no reliable D call. CDR3 size: 14 residues. Deletions cut 3 bases from V and 0 bases from J, with 6 bases between. Germline CDR1 reads MDHEN; CDR2 reads SYDVKM.

The V call is TRBV10-1, the J call TRBJ1-1, with D possibly matching TRBD1 (6 bases). The CDR3 totals 13 residues. V dropped 6 bases and J dropped 1 base, with 9 bases sitting between them. Per germline, CDR1 WNHNN and CDR2 SYGVQD (reference sequence). The CDR3 spells CASSTTGNTEAFF. The CDR3 DNA reads as TGCGCCAGCAGCACGACAGGGAACACTGAAGCTTTCTTT.

This clone was found a few times. The rearrangement uses TRBV4-1 and TRBJ1-2; D gene uncertain. This CDR3 has 14 amino acids. Germline CDR1 and CDR2: MGHRA and YSYEKL. Trimming took 1 base from V and 1 from J, leaving 7 bases between them. The CDR3 here is CASSQAQINYGYTF. DNA of the CDR3: TGCGCCAGCAGCCAAGCGCAGATTAACTATGGCTACACCTTC.

The rearrangement uses TRBV5-1 and TRBJ2-4, with a weak D call TRBD2 (5 bases). Germline V gives CDR1 SGHRS, CDR2 YFSETQ. This CDR3 has 13 amino acids. Trimming took 2 bases from V and 6 from J, leaving 9 bases between them. CDR3 in amino acids: CASSLAETNIQYF. CDR3 nucleotides: TGCGCCAGCAGCTTAGCGGAGACAAACATTCAGTACTTC.

This clone was observed once. The chain joins TRBV7-9 to TRBJ2-3; possibly TRBD2 for D (5 bases). The CDR3 totals 15 residues. Germline V gives CDR1 SEHNR, CDR2 FQNEAQ (reference sequence). Trimming shortened V by 2 bases and J by 4 bases, and 13 bases separated the two germline ends. CDR3 DNA: TGTGCCAGCAGCTTACTACGGGATGGTCCAGATACGCAGTATTTT. It yields the protein CASSLLRDGPDTQYF.

This rearrangement joins TRBV28 to TRBJ2-7; TRBD2 matches at 14 bases. Germline values: CDR1 MDHEN, CDR2 SYDVKM. V trimming: 5 bases; J trimming: 0 bases; junction bases outside the gene matches: 3. The CDR3 is 16 residues long. DNA for the CDR3: TGTGCCAGCAGTGGACTAGCGGGAGGAAGCTCCTACGAGCAGTACTTC. Translated: CASSGLAGGSSYEQYF.

The gene calls are TRBV7-9 and TRBJ2-1, with 7 bases fitting TRBD1. This CDR3 has 14 amino acids. V dropped 5 bases and J dropped 4; count of bases not matched to a gene: 5. Germline CDR1 SEHNR, CDR2 FQNEAQ (reference sequence). This CDR3 reads CASSPGQQYNEQFF. The CDR3 region has the DNA TGTGCCAGCAGCCCGGGACAGCAATACAATGAGCAGTTCTTC.

This sequence joins TRBV28 and TRBJ2-1; D is uncertain. V dropped 8 bases and J dropped 12 bases, with 17 bases sitting between them. The CDR3 extends over 12 amino acids. Germline V gives CDR1 MDHEN, CDR2 SYDVKM. The CDR3 nucleotides read TGTGCCAGCCCTATCCGGCTAGGCCGGCAGTTCTTC. It specifies CASPIRLGRQFF.

V and J are TRBV29-1 and TRBJ2-1, with 9 positions matching TRBD2. The CDR3 is made up of 15 amino acids. The V gene end was trimmed by 6 bases and the J gene end by 5 bases; junction bases not matched to a gene: 11. Germline V gene data show CDR1 as SQVTM and CDR2 as ANQGSEA. The CDR3 DNA reads TGCAGCGTAATTCCGGGCGGGAGGGTCGACAATGAGCAGTTCTTC. Its protein product is CSVIPGGRVDNEQFF.

CDR3 nucleotides: TGTGCCAGCAGCTTAGGGCAGGCATCTCAGTACTTC. This encodes CASSLGQASQYF. The gene calls are TRBV7-8 and TRBJ2-5; D is undetermined. Germline assignment: CDR1 SGHVS and CDR2 FQNEAQ. V was cut by 1 base and J by 11 bases, with 11 bases left in between. The CDR3 contains 12 residues.

The V call is TRBV5-4, the J call TRBJ2-5, with TRBD2 matching 8 bases. Germline CDR1 and CDR2: SGHNT and YYREEE (reference sequence). V gave up 4 bases and J gave up 4 bases; unmatched junction bases: 3. This CDR3 region has 13 residues. CDR3 bases: TGTGCCAGCAGCCACGGGACTAGAGAGACCCAGTACTTC. Translated: CASSHGTRETQYF.

The chain uses TRBV11-3 and TRBJ2-7; no firm D call. This CDR3 has 15 amino acids. Germline CDR1 and CDR2: SGHNT and YENEEA. Trimming stripped 0 bases from V and 4 bases from J, with 13 bases between. The CDR3 is CASSLEFQALYEQYF. The CDR3 DNA is TGTGCCAGCAGCTTAGAGTTCCAGGCGTTATACGAGCAGTACTTC.

The chain uses TRBV7-9 and TRBJ2-2, with D unresolved. Between the trimmed V and J ends, which lost 1 base and 4 bases, there was a span of 7 bases. The CDR3 is made up of 14 amino acids. The germline CDR1 and CDR2 sequences are SEHNR and FQNEAQ (reference sequence). The CDR3: CASSLGTFTGELFF. The CDR3 DNA is TGTGCCAGCAGCTTAGGAACTTTCACCGGGGAGCTGTTTTTT. Complete variable domain (other parts from reference TRBV7-9 and TRBJ2-2): DTGVSQNPRHKITKRGQNVTFRCDPISEHNRLYWYRQTLGQGPEFLTYFQNEAQLEKSRLLSDRFSAERPKGSFSTLEIQRTEQGDSAMYLCASSLGTFTGELFFGEGSRLTVL.

The chain couples TRBV29-1 to TRBJ1-1; 8 nucleotides align to TRBD1. Germline V lookup: CDR1 SQVTM, CDR2 ANQGSEA. V was clipped by 5 bases and J by 5 bases; unmatched bases: 4. CDR3 length equals 12 residues. CDR3 nucleotide sequence: TGCAGCGTTTACAGGGGGGGGACTGAAGCTTTCTTT. As protein: CSVYRGGTEAFF.

In nucleotides, the CDR3 is TGCGCCAGCAGCACCGGACAGGGGGCTTACGAGCAGTACTTC. Amino acid sequence: CASSTGQGAYEQYF. The V and J genes are TRBV5-1 and TRBJ2-7; 11 bases fit TRBD1. In germline, CDR1 is SGHRS, CDR2 YFSETQ. The length of the CDR3 is 14 residues. V trimming: 4 bases; J trimming: 4 bases; junction bases outside the gene matches: 4.

The V gene is TRBV25-1, the J gene TRBJ2-7, with 13 bases that match TRBD2. Per the germline V gene, CDR1 is MGHDK and CDR2 is SYGVNS. The CDR3 loop spans 16 amino acids. V lost 0 bases, J lost 5 bases, and 4 bases stayed unmatched. CDR3 nucleotides: TGTGCCAGCAGTGAATACGGGACTAGCGGGATGAACGAGCAGTACTTC. Translated, it gives CASSEYGTSGMNEQYF.